Judged by abundance, the clone carrying this T cell receptor beta chain is large (0.1 to 1%). Its specificity is not known. Deletions cut 5 bases from V and 1 base from J, with 5 bases between. Germline V gene lookup returns CDR1 SGHTA and CDR2 FQGNSA. CDR3 length: 12 amino acids. The data were obtained in a study of vaccination and CD4 T cells after COVID-19. As for the study in general: Sampling that followed vaccination took place a median about 75 days after dose two, within a range of 14 to 241.

Sequenced with the Oncomine TCR Beta short-read assay was DNA taken from cultured CD4+ T cells. TCRdb independently ran MiXCR on the PCR reads; one entry per CDR3 protein. The sample has about 9,600 distinct CDR3 sequences; 30% are singletons. Stated treatment: roughly 11-day PBMC culture with coronavirus spike peptide pools or control peptides (ViraFEST assay). Wells that each held 1.5 million to 2 million PBMCs were cultured with 7.5 to 10 IU/ml IL-2 and approximately 9.6 ug/ml peptide pools. The receptor was derived from a human donor who had recovered from COVID-19. The rearrangement uses TRBV7-2 and TRBJ2-5; D is uncertain. The sequencing used CD4+ T cells from blood, cultured in vitro, collected after SARS-CoV-2 vaccination. CDR3 DNA sequence: TGTGCCAGCAGCGACCCCCAAGAGACCCAGTACTTC. Amino acids: CASSDPQETQYF.